One and the same sample provided the 7 T cell receptor beta chains below, sequenced in a study of brain T cells in children with intractable seizures. Sequencing was limited to surgery cases with top T cell transcript signatures in brain tissue. Clones were read by immunoSEQ multiplex PCR, and TCRdb kept only the in-frame ones, dropping some. The sample records some 2,400 clones, around 81% being singletons. The sequencing used resected brain tissue, collected at surgery. The source is a boy under three years old with hemimegalencephaly and intractable seizures.

J is TRBJ2-3 and V is TRBV7-3; 12 bases align to TRBD2. The ends lost 0 bases at V and 6 bases at J; junction bases unmatched: 7. Germline V lookup: CDR1 SGHTA, CDR2 FQGTGA. The CDR3 has 17 residues. Written as DNA, the CDR3 is TGTGCCAGCAGCTTAACCCTAGCGGGAGGGTCCTGGGATACGCAGTATTTT. Encoded protein: CASSLTLAGGSWDTQYF. Complete variable domain (other parts from reference TRBV7-3 and TRBJ2-3): GAGVSQTPSNKVTEKGKYVELRCDPISGHTALYWYRQSLGQGPEFLIYFQGTGAADDSGLPNDRFFAVRPEGSVSTLKIQRTERGDSAVYLCASSLTLAGGSWDTQYFGPGTRLTVL.

Concerning this clone: In the same sample, other DNA sequences code for this CDR3. The rearrangement uses TRBV28 and TRBJ2-7; 9 bases match TRBD1. The J segment lost 2 bases and the V segment lost 4 bases, leaving 3 bases of the junction unmatched. The CDR3 totals 14 residues. CDR1 and CDR2 (germline): MDHEN, SYDVKM. The CDR3 DNA sequence: TGTGCCAGCAGTTCGGGACAGGGAACCTACGAGCAGTACTTC. Translation: CASSSGQGTYEQYF.

The rearrangement joins TRBV2 to TRBJ1-6, with 7 nucleotides matching TRBD1. V dropped 3 bases and J dropped 8; count of bases not matched to a gene: 13. Germline CDR1 reads SNHLY; CDR2 reads FYNNEI. The CDR3 sequence is 17 residues long. In DNA form, the CDR3 reads TGTGCCAGCAGTGACCACACCGCCGGGACAGAGTATTCACCCCTCCACTTT. Amino acids: CASSDHTAGTEYSPLHF.

The genes are TRBV9 and TRBJ2-5; unclear D gene. CDR1 and CDR2 (germline): SGDLS, YYNGEE. V was shortened by 0 bases and J by 1 base, with 10 bases between the two germline ends. The CDR3 loop spans 15 amino acids. DNA of the CDR3: TGTGCCAGCAGCGTAGGTGGGGTGGCCCAAGAGACCCAGTACTTC. The encoded protein is CASSVGGVAQETQYF. Supplemented by reference TRBV9 and TRBJ2-5, the full variable domain reads DSGVTQTPKHLITATGQRVTLRCSPRSGDLSVYWYQQSLDQGLQFLIQYYNGEERAKGNILERFSAQQFPDLHSELNLSSLELGDSALYFCASSVGGVAQETQYFGPGTRLLVL.

The chain employs TRBV9 and TRBJ2-5; TRBD2 agrees at 13 bases. Germline V gene sequence: CDR1 SGDLS, CDR2 YYNGEE. This CDR3 is 15 amino acids long. J gave up 5 bases and V 2 bases, and 3 bases lay outside the gene matches. The CDR3 DNA follows: TGTGCCAGCAGCGTCGGGACTAGCGGGGTGGAGACCCAGTACTTC. Translation: CASSVGTSGVETQYF.

The J gene is TRBJ2-5, the V gene TRBV9; 7 positions match TRBD2. CDR1 is SGDLS and CDR2 is YYNGEE in the germline V gene. V lost 4 bases to trimming and J lost 5 bases; unmatched junction nucleotides: 5. This CDR3 has 13 amino acids. The CDR3 DNA reads TGTGCCAGCAGCTCACTAGCGCCGGAGACCCAGTACTTC. This translates into CASSSLAPETQYF. Drawing the rest from reference TRBV9 and TRBJ2-5, the complete variable domain is DSGVTQTPKHLITATGQRVTLRCSPRSGDLSVYWYQQSLDQGLQFLIQYYNGEERAKGNILERFSAQQFPDLHSELNLSSLELGDSALYFCASSSLAPETQYFGPGTRLLVL.

The chain joins TRBV28 to TRBJ1-5, with a tentative D call TRBD1 (5 bases). The CDR3 length is 14 residues. Germline values: CDR1 MDHEN, CDR2 SYDVKM. The V and J ends lost 7 bases and 3 bases respectively, with 13 bases between them. CDR3 nucleotide sequence: TGTGCCAGCACCTTCCAGGGCCACAATCAGCCCCAGCATTTT. Translation: CASTFQGHNQPQHF.